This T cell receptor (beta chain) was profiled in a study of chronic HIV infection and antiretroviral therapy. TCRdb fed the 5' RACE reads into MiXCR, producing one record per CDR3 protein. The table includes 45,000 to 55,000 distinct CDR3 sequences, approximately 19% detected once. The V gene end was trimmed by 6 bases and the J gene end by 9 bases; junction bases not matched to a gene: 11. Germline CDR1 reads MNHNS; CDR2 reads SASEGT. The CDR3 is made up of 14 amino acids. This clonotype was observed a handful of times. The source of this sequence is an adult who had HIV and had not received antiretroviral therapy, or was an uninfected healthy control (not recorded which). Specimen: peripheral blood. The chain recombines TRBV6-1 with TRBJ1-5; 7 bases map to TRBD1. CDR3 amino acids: CASSLDRAQRPQHF. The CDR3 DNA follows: TGTGCCAGCAGCCTAGACAGGGCTCAGCGGCCCCAGCATTTT.